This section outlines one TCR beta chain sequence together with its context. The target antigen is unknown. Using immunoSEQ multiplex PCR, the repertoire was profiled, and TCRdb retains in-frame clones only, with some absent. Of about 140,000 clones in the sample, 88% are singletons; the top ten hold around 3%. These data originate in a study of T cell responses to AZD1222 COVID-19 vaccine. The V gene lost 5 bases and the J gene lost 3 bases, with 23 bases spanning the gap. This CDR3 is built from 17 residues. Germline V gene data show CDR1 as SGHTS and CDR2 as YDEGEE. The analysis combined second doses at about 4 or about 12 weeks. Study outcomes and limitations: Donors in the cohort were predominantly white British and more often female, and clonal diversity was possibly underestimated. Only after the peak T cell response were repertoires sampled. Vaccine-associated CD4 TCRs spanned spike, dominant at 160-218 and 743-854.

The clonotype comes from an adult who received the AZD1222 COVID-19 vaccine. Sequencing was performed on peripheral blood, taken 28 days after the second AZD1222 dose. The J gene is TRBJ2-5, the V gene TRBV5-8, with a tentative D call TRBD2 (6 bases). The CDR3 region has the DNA TGTGCCAGCAGTCCTACGTTGTTGGGGAGGTCCGAAGAGACCCAGTACTTC. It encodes CASSPTLLGRSEETQYF.